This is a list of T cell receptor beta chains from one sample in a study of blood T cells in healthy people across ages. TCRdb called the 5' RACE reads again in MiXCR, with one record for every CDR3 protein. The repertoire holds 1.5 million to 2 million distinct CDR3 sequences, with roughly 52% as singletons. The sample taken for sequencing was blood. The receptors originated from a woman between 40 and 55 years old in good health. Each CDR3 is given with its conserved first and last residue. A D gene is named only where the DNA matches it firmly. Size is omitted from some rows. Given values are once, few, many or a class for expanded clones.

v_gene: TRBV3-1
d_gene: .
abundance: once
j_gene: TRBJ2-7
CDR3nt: TGTGCCAGCAGCCAATCGCTAGCGTCTTCCTACGAGCAGTACTTC
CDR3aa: CASSQSLASSYEQYF

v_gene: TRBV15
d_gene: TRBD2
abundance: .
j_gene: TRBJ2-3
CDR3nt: TGTGCCACCAGCATACCCTTAGAGGGACTAGGAATAGATACGCAGTATTTT
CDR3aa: CATSIPLEGLGIDTQYF

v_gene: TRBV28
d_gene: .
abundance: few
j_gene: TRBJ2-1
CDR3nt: TGTGCCAGCAGTTTAGTGGATTCCACTCTCTACAATGAGCAGTTCTTC
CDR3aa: CASSLVDSTLYNEQFF

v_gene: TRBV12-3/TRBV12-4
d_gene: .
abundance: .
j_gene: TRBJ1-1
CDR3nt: TGTGCCAGCGGACAGCTCACTGAAGCTTTCTTT
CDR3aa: CASGQLTEAFF

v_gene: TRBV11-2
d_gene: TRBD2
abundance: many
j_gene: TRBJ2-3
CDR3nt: TGTGCCAGCAGCTTAGGCGGGGGAGGCACGCAGTATTTT
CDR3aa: CASSLGGGGTQYF

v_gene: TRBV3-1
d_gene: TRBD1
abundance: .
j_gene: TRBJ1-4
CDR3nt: TGTGCCAGCAGCCAAGAACAGGCGGGGGACAGGTTTTTT
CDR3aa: CASSQEQAGDRFF

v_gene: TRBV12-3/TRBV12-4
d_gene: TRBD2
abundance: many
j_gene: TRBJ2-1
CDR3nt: TGTGCCAGCAGTTTAACTAGCGGGGGGCCAAATGAGCAGTTCTTC
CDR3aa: CASSLTSGGPNEQFF

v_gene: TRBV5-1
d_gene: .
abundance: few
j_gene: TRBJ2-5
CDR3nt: TGCGCCAGCGCATCATTGGAGGGAGGAGCTGTACAAGAGACCCAGTACTTC
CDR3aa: CASASLEGGAVQETQYF

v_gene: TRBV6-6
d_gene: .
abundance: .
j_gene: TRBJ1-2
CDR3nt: TGTGCCAGCATTCCGTCCGTGGGACAACTCCATGGGGGCTACACCTTC
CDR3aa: CASIPSVGQLHGGYTF

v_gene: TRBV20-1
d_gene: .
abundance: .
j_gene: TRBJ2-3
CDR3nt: TGCAGTGCCACTCTACTCTTAACAGATACGCAGTATTTT
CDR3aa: CSATLLLTDTQYF

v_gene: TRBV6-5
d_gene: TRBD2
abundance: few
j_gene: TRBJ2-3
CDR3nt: TGTGCCAGCAGTTACTCGGGCGGGGGGCCTACAGATACGCAGTATTTT
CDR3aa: CASSYSGGGPTDTQYF

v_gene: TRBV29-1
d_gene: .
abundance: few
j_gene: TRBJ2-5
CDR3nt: TGCAGCGTTGTGAAGGGACAAGAGACCCAGTACTTC
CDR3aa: CSVVKGQETQYF

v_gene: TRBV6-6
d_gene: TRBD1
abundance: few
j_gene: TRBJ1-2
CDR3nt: TGTGCCAGCAGGGCAGGGGGGGACTCTAACTATGGCTACACCTTC
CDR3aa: CASRAGGDSNYGYTF

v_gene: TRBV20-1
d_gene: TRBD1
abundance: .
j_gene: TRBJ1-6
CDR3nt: TGCAGTGCTAACCCCAGGGGGCTGCGAAATAATTCACCCCTCCACTTT
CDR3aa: CSANPRGLRNNSPLHF

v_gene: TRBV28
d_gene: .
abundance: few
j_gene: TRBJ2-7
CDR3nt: TGTGCCAGCAGTTTCCCCGACTCCTACGAGCAGTACTTC
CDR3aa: CASSFPDSYEQYF

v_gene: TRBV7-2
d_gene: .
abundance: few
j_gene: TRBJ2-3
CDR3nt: TGTGCCAGCAGCTTAGACAGGGATGATACGCAGTATTTT
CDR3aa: CASSLDRDDTQYF

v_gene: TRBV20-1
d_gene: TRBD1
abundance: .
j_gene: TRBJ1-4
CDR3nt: TGCAGTGCTCTACAGGGGGGCGAAAAACTGTTTTTT
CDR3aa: CSALQGGEKLFF

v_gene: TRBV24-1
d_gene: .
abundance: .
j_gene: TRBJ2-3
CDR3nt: TGTGCCACCAGTGACGAATACACAGATACGCAGTATTTT
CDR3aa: CATSDEYTDTQYF

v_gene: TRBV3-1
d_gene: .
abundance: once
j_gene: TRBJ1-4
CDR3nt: TGTGCCAGCAGCCCCCACCCGACAGGATTCGAAAAACTGTTTTTT
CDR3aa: CASSPHPTGFEKLFF

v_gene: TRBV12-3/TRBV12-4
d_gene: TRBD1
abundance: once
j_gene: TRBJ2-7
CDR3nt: TGTGCCAGCAGCTTGGCGGACAGGGGGTATAACGAGCAGTACTTC
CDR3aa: CASSLADRGYNEQYF

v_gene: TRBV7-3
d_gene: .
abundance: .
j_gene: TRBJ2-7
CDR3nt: TGTGCCAGCAGCTTAATGTTGACCTACGAGCAGTACTTC
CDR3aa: CASSLMLTYEQYF

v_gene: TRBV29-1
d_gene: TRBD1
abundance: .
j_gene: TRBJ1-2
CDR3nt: TGCAGCGTTGAAACGCTTGGACCGACAGGGTACTATGGCTACACCTTC
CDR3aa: CSVETLGPTGYYGYTF

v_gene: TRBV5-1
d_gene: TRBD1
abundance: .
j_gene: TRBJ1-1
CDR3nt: TGCGCCAGCAGCTTGGCAGGGGGCGAGGTGAACACTGAAGCTTTCTTT
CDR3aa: CASSLAGGEVNTEAFF

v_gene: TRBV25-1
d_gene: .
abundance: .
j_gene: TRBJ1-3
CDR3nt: TGTGCCAGCCCGGACAGCAACTCTGGAAACACCATATATTTT
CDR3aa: CASPDSNSGNTIYF

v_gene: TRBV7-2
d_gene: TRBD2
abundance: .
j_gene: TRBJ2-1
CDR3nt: TGTGCCAGCAGCTTCGGACTAGAATCCTACAATGAGCAGTTCTTC
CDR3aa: CASSFGLESYNEQFF

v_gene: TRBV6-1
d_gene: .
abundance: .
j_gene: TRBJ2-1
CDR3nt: TGTGCCAGCAAACAATTCCCTGGTTCTGTGGATATCGATGAGCAGTTCTTC
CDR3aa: CASKQFPGSVDIDEQFF

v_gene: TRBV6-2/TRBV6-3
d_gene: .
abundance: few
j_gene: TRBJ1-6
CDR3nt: TGTGCCAGCAGACCTTCAGGGGCTTTTAATTCACCCCTCCACTTT
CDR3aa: CASRPSGAFNSPLHF

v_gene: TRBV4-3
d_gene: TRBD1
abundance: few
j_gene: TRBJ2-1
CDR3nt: TGCGCCAGCAGCCAAGATTTCAGGACAGGGTACAATGAGCAGTTCTTC
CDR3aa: CASSQDFRTGYNEQFF

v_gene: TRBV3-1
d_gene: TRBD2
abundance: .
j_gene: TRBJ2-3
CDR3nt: TGTGCCAGCAGCCGTACGACGGGCGGGAGGGGAGATACGCAGTATTTT
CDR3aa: CASSRTTGGRGDTQYF

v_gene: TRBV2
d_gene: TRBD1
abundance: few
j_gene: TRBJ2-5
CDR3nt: TGTGCCAGCACCATCGACAGGGCGCCGTACCAAGAGACCCAGTACTTC
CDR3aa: CASTIDRAPYQETQYF

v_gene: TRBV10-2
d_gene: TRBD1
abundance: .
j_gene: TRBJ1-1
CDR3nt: TGCGCCAGCAGTTGGGGACAGGGACCCCCTGAAGCTTTCTTT
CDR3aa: CASSWGQGPPEAFF

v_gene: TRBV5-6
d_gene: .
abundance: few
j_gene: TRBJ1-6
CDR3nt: TGTGCCAGCAGCTTATGGGTCTCCTATAATTCACCCCTCCACTTT
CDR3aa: CASSLWVSYNSPLHF

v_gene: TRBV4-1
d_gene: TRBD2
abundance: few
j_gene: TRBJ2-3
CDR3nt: TGCGCCAGCAGCCAATTAGCGGGGGGGCCTATAGATACGCAGTATTTT
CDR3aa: CASSQLAGGPIDTQYF

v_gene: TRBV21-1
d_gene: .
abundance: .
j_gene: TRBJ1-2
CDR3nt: TGTGCCAGCAGCAAAGCGACAGGGCGGGGGGTTGGCTACACCTTC
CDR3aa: CASSKATGRGVGYTF

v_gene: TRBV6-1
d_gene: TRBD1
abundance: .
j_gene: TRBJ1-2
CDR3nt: TGTGCCAGCAGATCGGGACAGGGGGCGCGTGGCTACACCTTC
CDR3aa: CASRSGQGARGYTF

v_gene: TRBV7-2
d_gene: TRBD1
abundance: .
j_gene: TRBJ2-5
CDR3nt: TGTACCAGCAGCTTAACGACAGGGCAAGAGACCCAGTACTTC
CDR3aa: CTSSLTTGQETQYF

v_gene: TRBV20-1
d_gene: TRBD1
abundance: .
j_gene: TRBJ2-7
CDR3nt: TGCAGTGCCCTGGGACAGGGAAACTACGAGCAGTACTTC
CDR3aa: CSALGQGNYEQYF

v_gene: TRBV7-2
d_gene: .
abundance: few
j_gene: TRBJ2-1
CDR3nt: TGTGCCAGCAGCCGGGCCACAGGGATCTACAATGAGCAGTTCTTC
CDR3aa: CASSRATGIYNEQFF

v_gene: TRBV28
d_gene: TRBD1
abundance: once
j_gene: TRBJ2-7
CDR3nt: TGTGCCAGCGGGGGACAGCTTGGATACGAGCAGTACTTC
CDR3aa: CASGGQLGYEQYF

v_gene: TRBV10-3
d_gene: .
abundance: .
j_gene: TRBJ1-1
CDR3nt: TGTGCCATCAGCGATGCACAGCGGGGGAACACTGAAGCTTTCTTT
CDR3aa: CAISDAQRGNTEAFF

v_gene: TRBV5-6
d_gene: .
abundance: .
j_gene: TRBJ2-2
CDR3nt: TGTGCCAGCAGCTTGGCCCCGAATGGGGAGCTGTTTTTT
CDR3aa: CASSLAPNGELFF

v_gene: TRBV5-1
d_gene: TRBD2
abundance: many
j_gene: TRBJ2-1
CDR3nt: TGTGCCAGCAGTTTAGTGCGGGGGGGCTACAATGAGCAGTTCTTC
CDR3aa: CASSLVRGGYNEQFF

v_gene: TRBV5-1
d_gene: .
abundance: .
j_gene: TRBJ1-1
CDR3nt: TGCGCCAGCAGCTTCGGACAGTTCAAAATAAACACTGAAGCTTTCTTT
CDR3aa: CASSFGQFKINTEAFF

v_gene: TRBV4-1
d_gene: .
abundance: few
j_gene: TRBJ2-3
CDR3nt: TGCGCCAGCAGCCAAGATTCGTTGGCAGGGGTAGTTAGTACGCAGTATTTT
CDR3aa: CASSQDSLAGVVSTQYF

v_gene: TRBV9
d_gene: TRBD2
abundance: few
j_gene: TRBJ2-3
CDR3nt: TGTGCCAGCAGCGTAGGGGGGACTAGAGGAGATACGCAGTATTTT
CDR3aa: CASSVGGTRGDTQYF

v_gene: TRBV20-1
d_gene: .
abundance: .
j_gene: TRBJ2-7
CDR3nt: TGCAGTGCTAGAGATTGGGATACCCCACAAGGTGGCCTCTACGAGCAGTACTTC
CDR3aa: CSARDWDTPQGGLYEQYF

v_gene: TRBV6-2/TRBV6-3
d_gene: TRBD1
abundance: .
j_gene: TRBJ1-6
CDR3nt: TGTGCCAGCAGTAATCGACAGGGTTCCGTCTATAATTCACCCCTCCACTTT
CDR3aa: CASSNRQGSVYNSPLHF

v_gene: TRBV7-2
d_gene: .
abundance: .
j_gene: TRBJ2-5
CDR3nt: TGTGCCAGCAGCTTAGGACGGTCAATTTCGCTCCAAGAGACCCAGTACTTC
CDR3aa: CASSLGRSISLQETQYF

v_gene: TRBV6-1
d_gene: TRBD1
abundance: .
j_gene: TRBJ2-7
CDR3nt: TGTGCCAGCAGGGAGACAGGGGGAACCCGCTACGAGCAGTACTTC
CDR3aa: CASRETGGTRYEQYF

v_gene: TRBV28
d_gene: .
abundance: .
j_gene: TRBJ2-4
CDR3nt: TGTGCCAGCAGCCAACCGCTAGCCAAAAACATTCAGTACTTC
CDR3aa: CASSQPLAKNIQYF

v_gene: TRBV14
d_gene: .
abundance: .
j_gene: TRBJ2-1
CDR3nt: TGTGCCAGCAGCGATTTTACGGCCCAGTTCTTC
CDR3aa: CASSDFTAQFF

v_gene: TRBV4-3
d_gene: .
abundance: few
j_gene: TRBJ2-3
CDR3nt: TGCGCCAGCAGCCAGGCCGGGACTCCTAGCACAGATACGCAGTATTTT
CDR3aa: CASSQAGTPSTDTQYF

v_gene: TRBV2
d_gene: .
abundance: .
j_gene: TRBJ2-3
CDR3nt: TGTGCCAGCAGGGGCCGGCCAGGGGCAGCAGATACGCAGTATTTT
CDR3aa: CASRGRPGAADTQYF

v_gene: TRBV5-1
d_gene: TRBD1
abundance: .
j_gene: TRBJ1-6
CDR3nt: TGCGCCAGCAGCGACAGGGCTAGCTCCTATAATTCACCCCTCCACTTT
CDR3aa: CASSDRASSYNSPLHF

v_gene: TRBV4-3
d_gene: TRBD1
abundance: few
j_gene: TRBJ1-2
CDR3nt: TGCGCCAGCAGCCAAGTAGGACAGGGGATAGTTGGCTACACCTTC
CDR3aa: CASSQVGQGIVGYTF

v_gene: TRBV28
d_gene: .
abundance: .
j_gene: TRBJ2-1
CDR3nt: TGTGCCAGCAGTCCCGGGGACTCTCGGGACAATGAGCAGTTCTTC
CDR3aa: CASSPGDSRDNEQFF

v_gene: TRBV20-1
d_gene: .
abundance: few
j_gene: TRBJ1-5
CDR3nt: TGCAGTGCTAGAGATATAGGCCTCTGGTATCAGCCCCAGCATTTT
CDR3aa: CSARDIGLWYQPQHF